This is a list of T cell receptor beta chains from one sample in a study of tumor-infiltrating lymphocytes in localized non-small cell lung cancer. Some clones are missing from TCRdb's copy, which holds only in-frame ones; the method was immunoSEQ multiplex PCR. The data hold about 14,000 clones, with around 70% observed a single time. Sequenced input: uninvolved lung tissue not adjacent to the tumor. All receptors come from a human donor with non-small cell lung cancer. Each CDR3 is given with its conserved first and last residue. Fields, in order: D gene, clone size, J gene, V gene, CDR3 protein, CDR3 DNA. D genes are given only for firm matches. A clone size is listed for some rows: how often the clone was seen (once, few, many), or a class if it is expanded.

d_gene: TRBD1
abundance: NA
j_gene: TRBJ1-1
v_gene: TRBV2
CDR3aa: CASSEATGTAAFF
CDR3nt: TGTGCCAGCAGTGAAGCTACTGGGACAGCCGCTTTCTTT

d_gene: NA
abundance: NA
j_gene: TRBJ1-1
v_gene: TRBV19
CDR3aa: CASRTSGPGSEAFF
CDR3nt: TGTGCCAGCCGAACGAGCGGCCCAGGGAGTGAAGCTTTCTTT

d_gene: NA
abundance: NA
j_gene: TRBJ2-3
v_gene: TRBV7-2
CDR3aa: CASRLGHSTDTQYF
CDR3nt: TGTGCCAGCAGGTTAGGCCACAGCACAGATACGCAGTATTTT

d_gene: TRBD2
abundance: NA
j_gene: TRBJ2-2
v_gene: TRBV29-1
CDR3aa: CSVAGTSGRTLHHTGELFF
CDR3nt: TGCAGCGTTGCGGGGACTAGCGGGCGTACACTTCATCACACCGGGGAGCTGTTTTTT

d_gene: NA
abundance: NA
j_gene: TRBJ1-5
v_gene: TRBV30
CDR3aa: CAWSAGGTLDQPQHF
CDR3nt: TGTGCCTGGAGTGCGGGCGGGACCCTGGATCAGCCCCAGCATTTT

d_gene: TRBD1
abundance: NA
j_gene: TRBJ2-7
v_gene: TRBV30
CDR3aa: CAWSIDRGEQYF
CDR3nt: TGTGCCTGGAGCATTGACAGGGGCGAGCAGTACTTC

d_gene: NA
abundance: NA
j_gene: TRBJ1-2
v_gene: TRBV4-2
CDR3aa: CASSQGQSVTMGYTF
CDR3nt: TGTGCCAGCAGCCAGGGACAATCAGTAACTATGGGCTACACCTTC

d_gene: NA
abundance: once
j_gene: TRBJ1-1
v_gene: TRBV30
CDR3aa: CAWTGTTMNTEAFF
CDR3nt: TGTGCCTGGACGGGCACAACCATGAACACTGAAGCTTTCTTT

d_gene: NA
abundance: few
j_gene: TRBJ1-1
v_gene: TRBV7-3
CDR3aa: CASSLQQYTEAFF
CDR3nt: TGTGCCAGCAGCTTACAACAGTACACTGAAGCTTTCTTT

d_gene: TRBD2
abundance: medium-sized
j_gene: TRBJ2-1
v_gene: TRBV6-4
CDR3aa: CASSGTSGSYNEQFF
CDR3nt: TGTGCCAGCAGTGGAACTAGCGGGTCCTACAATGAGCAGTTCTTC

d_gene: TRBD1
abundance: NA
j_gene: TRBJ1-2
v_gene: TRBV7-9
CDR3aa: CASSSGQGRNYGYTF
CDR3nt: TGTGCCAGCAGCTCGGGACAGGGTCGGAACTATGGCTACACCTTC

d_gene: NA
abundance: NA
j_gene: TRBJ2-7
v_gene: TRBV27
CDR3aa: CASSFVAGNSYEQYF
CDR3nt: TGTGCCAGCAGTTTTGTGGCAGGGAATTCCTACGAGCAGTACTTC

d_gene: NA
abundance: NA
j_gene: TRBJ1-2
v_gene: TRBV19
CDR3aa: CASSIERFNYGYTF
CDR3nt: TGTGCCAGTAGTATAGAACGGTTTAACTATGGCTACACCTTC

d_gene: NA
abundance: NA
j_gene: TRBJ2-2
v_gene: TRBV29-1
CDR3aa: CSVVGFTGELFF
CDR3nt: TGCAGCGTTGTTGGATTCACCGGGGAGCTGTTTTTT

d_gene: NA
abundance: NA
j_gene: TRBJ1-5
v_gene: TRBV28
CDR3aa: CASQKRAKIINQPQHF
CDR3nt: TGTGCCAGTCAAAAGCGGGCCAAAATAATTAATCAGCCCCAGCATTTT

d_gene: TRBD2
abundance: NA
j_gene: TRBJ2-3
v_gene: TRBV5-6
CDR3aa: CASSLAERGSTDTQYF
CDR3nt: TGTGCCAGCAGCTTGGCCGAGCGGGGGTCCACAGATACGCAGTATTTT

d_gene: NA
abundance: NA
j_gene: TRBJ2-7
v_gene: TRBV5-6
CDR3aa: CASSLAYEQYF
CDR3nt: TGTGCCAGCAGCTTGGCCTACGAGCAGTACTTC

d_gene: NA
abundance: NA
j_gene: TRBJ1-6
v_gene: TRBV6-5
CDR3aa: CASSVLVGHNSPLHF
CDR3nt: TGTGCCAGCAGTGTTCTGGTGGGGCATAATTCACCCCTCCACTTT

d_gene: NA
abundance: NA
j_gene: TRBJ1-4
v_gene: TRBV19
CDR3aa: CASSPMPTNEKLFF
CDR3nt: TGTGCCAGTAGCCCTATGCCAACTAATGAAAAACTGTTTTTT

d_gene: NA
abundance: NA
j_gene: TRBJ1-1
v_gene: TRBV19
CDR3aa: CASSNRGSTTEAFF
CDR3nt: TGTGCCAGTAGTAATCGGGGGTCGACCACTGAAGCTTTCTTT

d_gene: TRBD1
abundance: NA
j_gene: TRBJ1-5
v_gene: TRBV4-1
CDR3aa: CASSLGDRGHQPQHF
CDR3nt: TGCGCCAGCAGCCTCGGGGACAGGGGGCATCAGCCCCAGCATTTT

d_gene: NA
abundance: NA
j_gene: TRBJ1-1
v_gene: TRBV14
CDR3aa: CASSQEGLSYTGANTEAFF
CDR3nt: TGTGCCAGCAGCCAAGAGGGCCTGTCTTACACCGGCGCGAACACTGAAGCTTTCTTT

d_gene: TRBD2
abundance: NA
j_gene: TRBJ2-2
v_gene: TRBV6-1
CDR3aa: CASSEIRLAGNLNTGELFF
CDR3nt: TGTGCCAGCAGTGAAATTAGACTAGCGGGAAACCTAAACACCGGGGAGCTGTTTTTT

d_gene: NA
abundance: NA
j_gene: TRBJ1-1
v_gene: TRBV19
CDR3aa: CASSIYLGRGTEAFF
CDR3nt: TGTGCCAGTAGTATATACCTCGGCCGCGGCACTGAAGCTTTCTTT

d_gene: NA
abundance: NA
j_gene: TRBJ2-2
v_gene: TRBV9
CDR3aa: CASSVGGAPIANTGELFF
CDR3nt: TGTGCCAGCAGCGTAGGGGGGGCACCCATCGCGAACACCGGGGAGCTGTTTTTT

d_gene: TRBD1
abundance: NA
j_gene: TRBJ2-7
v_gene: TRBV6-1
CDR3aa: CASTSGDRLYEQYF
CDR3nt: TGTGCCAGCACGTCCGGGGACAGGTTATACGAGCAGTACTTC

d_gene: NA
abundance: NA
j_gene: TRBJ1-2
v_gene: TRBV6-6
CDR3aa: CASRPTQRYGYTF
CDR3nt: TGTGCCAGCAGACCTACGCAGAGATATGGCTACACCTTC

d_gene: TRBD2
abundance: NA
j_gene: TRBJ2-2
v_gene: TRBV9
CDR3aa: CASSADTGGLTGELFF
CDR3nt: TGTGCCAGCAGCGCGGATACGGGAGGGTTGACCGGGGAGCTGTTTTTT

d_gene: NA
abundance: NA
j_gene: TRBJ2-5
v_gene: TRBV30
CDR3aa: CAWNQGQQETQYF
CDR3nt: TGTGCCTGGAATCAGGGCCAGCAAGAGACCCAGTACTTC

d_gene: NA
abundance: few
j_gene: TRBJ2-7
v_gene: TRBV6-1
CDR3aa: CASSDPPAYEQYF
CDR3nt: TGTGCCAGCAGTGACCCCCCGGCTTACGAGCAGTACTTC

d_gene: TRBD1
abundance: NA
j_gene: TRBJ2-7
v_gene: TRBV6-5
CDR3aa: CASGKGQGYEQYF
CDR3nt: TGTGCCAGCGGAAAGGGACAGGGATACGAGCAGTACTTC

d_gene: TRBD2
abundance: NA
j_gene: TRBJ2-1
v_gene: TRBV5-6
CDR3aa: CASSLERLAGTYNEQFF
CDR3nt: TGTGCCAGCAGCTTAGAAAGACTAGCGGGAACTTACAATGAGCAGTTCTTC

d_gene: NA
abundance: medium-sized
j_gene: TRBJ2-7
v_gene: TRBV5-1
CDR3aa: CASSLEQGYYEQYF
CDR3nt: TGCGCCAGCAGCTTGGAGCAGGGTTACTACGAGCAGTACTTC

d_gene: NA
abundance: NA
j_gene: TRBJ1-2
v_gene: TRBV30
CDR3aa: CAWSAQGYGYTF
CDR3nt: TGTGCCTGGAGTGCCCAGGGTTATGGCTACACCTTC

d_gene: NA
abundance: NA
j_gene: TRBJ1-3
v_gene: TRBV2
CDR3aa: CASSEGGSSGNTIYF
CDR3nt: TGTGCCAGCAGTGAAGGTGGAAGCTCTGGAAACACCATATATTTT

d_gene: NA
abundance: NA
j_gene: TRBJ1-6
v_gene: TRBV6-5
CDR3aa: CASRRPGQTNSPLHF
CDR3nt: TGTGCCAGCAGGCGACCGGGGCAGACAAATTCACCCCTCCACTTT

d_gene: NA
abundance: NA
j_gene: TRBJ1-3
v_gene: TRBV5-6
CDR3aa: CASSLRVPASSGNTIYF
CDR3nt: TGTGCCAGCAGCTTGAGGGTCCCAGCGAGCTCTGGAAACACCATATATTTT

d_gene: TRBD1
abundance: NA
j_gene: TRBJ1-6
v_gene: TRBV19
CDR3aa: CASSMTGDSNSPLHF
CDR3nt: TGTGCCAGTAGTATGACAGGGGACTCGAATTCACCCCTCCACTTT

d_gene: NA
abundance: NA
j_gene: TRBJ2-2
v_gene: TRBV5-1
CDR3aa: CASSLVANTGELFF
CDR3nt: TGCGCCAGCAGCTTGGTCGCGAACACCGGGGAGCTGTTTTTT

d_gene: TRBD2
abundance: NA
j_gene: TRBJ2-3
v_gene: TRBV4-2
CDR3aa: CASSQEASGSRSDTQYF
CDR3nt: TGTGCCAGCAGCCAAGAGGCCAGCGGGAGTAGGTCAGATACGCAGTATTTT

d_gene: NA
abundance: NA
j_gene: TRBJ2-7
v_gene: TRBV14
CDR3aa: CASSRRAQSYEQYF
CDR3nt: TGTGCCAGCAGCCGGCGGGCGCAGTCTTACGAGCAGTACTTC

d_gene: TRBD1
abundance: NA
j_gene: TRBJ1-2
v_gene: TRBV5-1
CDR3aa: CASSPRTGGNGYTF
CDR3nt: TGCGCCAGCAGCCCCCGGACAGGGGGCAATGGCTACACCTTC

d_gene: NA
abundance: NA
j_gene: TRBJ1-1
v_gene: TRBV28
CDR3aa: CASGERGVMNTEAFF
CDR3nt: TGTGCCAGCGGGGAACGGGGGGTAATGAACACTGAAGCTTTCTTT

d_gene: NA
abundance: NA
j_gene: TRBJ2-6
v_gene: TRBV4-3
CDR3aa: CASSHLISGANVLTF
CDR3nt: TGCGCCAGCAGCCACCTCATCTCTGGGGCCAACGTCCTGACTTTC

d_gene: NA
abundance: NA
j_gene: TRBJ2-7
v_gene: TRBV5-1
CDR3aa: CASSQSPVSYEQYF
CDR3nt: TGCGCCAGCAGTCAGAGCCCGGTCTCCTACGAGCAGTACTTC

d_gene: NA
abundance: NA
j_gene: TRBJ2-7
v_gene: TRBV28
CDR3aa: CATRPGTATYEQYF
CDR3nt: TGTGCCACACGGCCCGGGACGGCTACCTACGAGCAGTACTTC

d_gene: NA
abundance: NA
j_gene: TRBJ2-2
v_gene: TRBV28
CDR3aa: CASRTLGGTGELFF
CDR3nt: TGTGCCAGCAGGACCTTAGGGGGAACCGGGGAGCTGTTTTTT

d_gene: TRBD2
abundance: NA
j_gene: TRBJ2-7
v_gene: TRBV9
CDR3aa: CASSVLKGLAGVGEQYF
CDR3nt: TGTGCCAGCAGCGTGCTAAAAGGACTAGCGGGAGTCGGCGAGCAGTACTTC

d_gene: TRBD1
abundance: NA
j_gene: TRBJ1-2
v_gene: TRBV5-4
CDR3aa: CASSWDSFYGYTF
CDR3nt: TGTGCCAGCAGCTGGGACAGCTTCTATGGCTACACCTTC

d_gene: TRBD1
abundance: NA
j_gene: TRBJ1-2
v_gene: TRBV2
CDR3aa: CASNSRTGTYGYTF
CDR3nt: TGTGCCAGCAACTCTCGGACAGGCACCTATGGCTACACCTTC

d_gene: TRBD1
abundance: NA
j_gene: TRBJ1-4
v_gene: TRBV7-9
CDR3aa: CASSSGDRGEEKLFF
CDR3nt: TGTGCCAGCAGCTCTGGGGACAGGGGGGAGGAAAAACTGTTTTTT